This record concerns one TCR beta chain sequence. TCRdb keeps only in-frame clones here, not all; method: immunoSEQ multiplex PCR. The table has about 330,000 clones, 87% seen once. Trimming shortened V by 10 bases and J by 6 bases, and 15 bases separated the two germline ends. Germline V gene lookup returns CDR1 ENHRY and CDR2 SYGVKD. The length of the CDR3 is 12 residues. This entry belongs to a study of blood T cell repertoires in COVID-19. This chain uses TRBV10-3 with TRBJ1-2; D call uncertain. The sequence was obtained from a man younger than 45 with COVID-19, enrolled during active disease. The sequenced material came from peripheral blood. This CDR3 is CATKPGDHGYTF. The CDR3 nucleotides read TGTGCCACTAAACCCGGGGATCATGGCTACACCTTC.